A selection of T cell receptor beta chains follows, all from one sample in a study of blood T cell repertoires in COVID-19. Clones were sequenced by immunoSEQ multiplex PCR, and TCRdb holds only the in-frame ones, with some missing. The data contain 200,000 to 300,000 clones, around 89% of them singletons. Sequencing was carried out using PBMCs or T cells enriched from blood (not recorded which). These receptors originate from a woman in her forties with acute COVID-19. Both conserved end residues are part of each CDR3. A D gene is named only where the DNA matches it firmly. Not every row has a clone size; where given, it reads once, few, many or a size class.

v_call	d_call	clone_size	j_call	cdr3_nt	cdr3_aa
TRBV21-1	.	.	TRBJ2-2	TGTGCCAGCAGCAAAGGACTGACACTAGCGGGAGCCCACTCAAGGAGTCGAATTGGCGGGGAGCTGTTTTTT	CASSKGLTLAGAHSRSRIGGELFF
TRBV7-2	.	.	TRBJ2-2	TGTGCCAGCAGCTTGAGCGGAGGGGACACCGGGGAGCTGTTTTTT	CASSLSGGDTGELFF
TRBV11-3	TRBD2	.	TRBJ2-3	TGTGCCAGCAGCATCGGGACTAGCGGAAAGGCGGGCACAGATACGCAGTATTTT	CASSIGTSGKAGTDTQYF
TRBV6-5	TRBD1	.	TRBJ1-3	TGTGCCACCGGGACAGGGGGAAACACCATATATTTT	CATGTGGNTIYF
TRBV5-4	.	many	TRBJ2-3	TGTGCCAGCAGCTGGGACAATTGGAACATGGATACGCAGTATTTT	CASSWDNWNMDTQYF
TRBV19	TRBD1	.	TRBJ2-7	TGTGCCAGTACAACCGGGACAGGGCCGGACGAGCAGTACTTC	CASTTGTGPDEQYF
TRBV6-5	.	.	TRBJ1-1	TGTGCCAGCAGTAAATTACAGGGGAACACTGAAGCTTTCTTT	CASSKLQGNTEAFF
TRBV5-4	.	.	TRBJ1-1	TGTGCCAGCAGCCCGGCGACGCGGGATTCGAACACTGAAGCTTTCTTT	CASSPATRDSNTEAFF
TRBV30	TRBD1	once	TRBJ1-2	TGTGCCTGGAGGGGACAGGGGGCAGGCTTAGGCACCTTC	CAWRGQGAGLGTF
TRBV2	.	.	TRBJ1-5	TGTGCCAGCAGTGAGGAGGTCAGAGGCAATCAGCCCCAGCATTTT	CASSEEVRGNQPQHF
TRBV4-1	.	.	TRBJ2-1	TGCGCCAGCAGCCAACGACAGCAAAGCTCCTACAATGAGCAGTTCTTC	CASSQRQQSSYNEQFF
TRBV9	.	.	TRBJ1-1	TGTGCCAGCAGCTCCGGGACACCGAACACTGAAGCTTTCTTT	CASSSGTPNTEAFF
TRBV6-5	TRBD1	.	TRBJ1-1	TGTGCCAGCAGTCTCGACAGGGTGAACACTGAAGCTTTCTTT	CASSLDRVNTEAFF
TRBV19	.	.	TRBJ2-5	TGTGCCAGTAGTCAGGGGCGGCAAGAGACCCAGTACTTC	CASSQGRQETQYF
TRBV11-2	.	once	TRBJ1-4	TGTGCCAGCAGCTTAAGGGGGTCAGTTAATGAAAAACTGTTTTTT	CASSLRGSVNEKLFF
TRBV18	TRBD1	.	TRBJ2-3	TGTGCCAGCTCACCGATACAGGGGGCAGATACGCAGTATTTT	CASSPIQGADTQYF
TRBV18	.	.	TRBJ1-5	TGTGCCAGCTCACCACAGGGGGTTAATCAGCCCCAGCATTTT	CASSPQGVNQPQHF
TRBV2	TRBD1	many	TRBJ1-5	TGTGCCAGCAGTCTTGGGGGGCAGGGGGCCCATCAGCCCCAGCATTTT	CASSLGGQGAHQPQHF
TRBV7-9	.	.	TRBJ1-5	TGTGCCAGCAGGGAGGGCAATCAGCCCCAGCATTTT	CASREGNQPQHF
TRBV7-8	TRBD1	.	TRBJ1-6	TGTGCCAGCAGCTTCCGGACAGGGGGCGCATCCTATAATTCACCCCTCCACTTT	CASSFRTGGASYNSPLHF
TRBV6-5	.	.	TRBJ2-6	TGTGCCAGCAGTTACTCTCAGGGCTCTGGGGCCAACGTCCTGACTTTC	CASSYSQGSGANVLTF
TRBV4-2	TRBD1	.	TRBJ1-5	TGTGCCAGCAGCCAAACGGGACAGCTCAATCAGCCCCAGCATTTT	CASSQTGQLNQPQHF
TRBV27	.	.	TRBJ1-5	TGTGCCAGCAGTCCGGCAGGAGGGGATCAGCCCCAGCATTTT	CASSPAGGDQPQHF
TRBV3-1/TRBV3-2	TRBD1	.	TRBJ1-3	TGTGCCAGCAGCCCCCTAGGAAGGGGGCTGCGGATCTCTGGAAACACCATATATTTT	CASSPLGRGLRISGNTIYF
TRBV7-2	TRBD1	.	TRBJ1-5	TGTGCCAGCAGCTCACGACAGGGAAACGGTCAGCCCCAGCATTTT	CASSSRQGNGQPQHF
TRBV4-3	.	.	TRBJ1-5	TGCGCCAGCAGCCAAAGTCCGCAGACCGGGGGTAGCAATCAGCCCCAGCATTTT	CASSQSPQTGGSNQPQHF
TRBV30	TRBD2	.	TRBJ2-1	TGTGCCCGGTCGGTAGCGGGGAGCTCCTACAATGAGCAGTTCTTC	CARSVAGSSYNEQFF
TRBV11-3	TRBD2	once	TRBJ2-1	TGTGCCAGCAGCCCCGCCGGTTGGCGGGAGATCTACAATGAGCAGTTCTTC	CASSPAGWREIYNEQFF
TRBV7-2	TRBD1	.	TRBJ2-2	TGTGCCAGCAGCCCCCGACAGGGCACGGGGGAGCTGTTTTTT	CASSPRQGTGELFF
TRBV7-2	.	.	TRBJ2-2	TGTGCCAGCAGCTTAGGACTCCGGGCCGGGGAGCTGTTTTTT	CASSLGLRAGELFF
TRBV2	.	.	TRBJ2-7	TGTGCCAGCAGTGAAGCAGAAGCTCTGGCCTACGAGCAGTACTTC	CASSEAEALAYEQYF
TRBV27	.	.	TRBJ2-3	TGTGCCAGCAGTTTTCGGAGCACAGATACGCAGTATTTT	CASSFRSTDTQYF
TRBV19	.	.	TRBJ1-1	TGTGCCAGTAGTATCCTTCCAGGCAGCAACACTGAAGCTTTCTTT	CASSILPGSNTEAFF
TRBV9	TRBD1	.	TRBJ1-2	TGTGCCAGCAGCGCACACCCACAGGGGGCGGGCGGCTACACCTTC	CASSAHPQGAGGYTF
TRBV11-2	TRBD1	.	TRBJ1-4	TGTGCCAGCAGCCTAGGACAGGGGGTTAATGAAAAACTGTTTTTT	CASSLGQGVNEKLFF
TRBV5-1	TRBD2	once	TRBJ2-1	TGCGCCAGCAGCTCTACTAGCGAGGGTGAGCAGTTCTTC	CASSSTSEGEQFF
TRBV12-5	TRBD2	.	TRBJ2-5	TGTGCTAGTGGACGCGGGTCTAGCGGCCAAGAGACCCAGTACTTC	CASGRGSSGQETQYF
TRBV4-3	TRBD1	.	TRBJ2-7	TGCGCCAGCAGCTCCGAGGACAGGAGGTACGAGCAGTACTTC	CASSSEDRRYEQYF
TRBV24-1	.	.	TRBJ1-2	TGTGCCACCAGTGATTCCAACAGATATGGCTACACCTTC	CATSDSNRYGYTF
TRBV5-6	TRBD1	.	TRBJ1-1	TGTGCCAGCAGGCGGGGACAGGAAGCTTTCTTT	CASRRGQEAFF
TRBV7-2	.	.	TRBJ1-3	TGTGCCAGCAGCTTAGCACAGGGTTCTGGAAACACCATATATTTT	CASSLAQGSGNTIYF
TRBV9	TRBD2	.	TRBJ2-2	TGTGCCAGCAGCCCCCGCAGCGGGGGGGCCGGCACCGGGGAGCTGTTTTTT	CASSPRSGGAGTGELFF
TRBV19	.	.	TRBJ2-5	TGTGCCAGTAGTATAGCAAGAGGGGGGGCCGCCGTGACCCAGTACTTC	CASSIARGGAAVTQYF
TRBV21-1	.	.	TRBJ1-1	TGTGCCAGCGTTTATCAGGGGAACACTGAAGCTTTCTTT	CASVYQGNTEAFF
TRBV24-1	TRBD1	.	TRBJ1-2	TGTGCCACCAGTCACCCGAGACAGGGAAACTATGGCTACACCTTC	CATSHPRQGNYGYTF
TRBV30	TRBD1	.	TRBJ1-2	TGTGCCCGCCGACAGGGTATGAATGGCTACACCTTC	CARRQGMNGYTF
TRBV19	.	.	TRBJ1-5	TGTGCCAGTAGTGACAGGCTTAGCAATCAGCCCCAGCATTTT	CASSDRLSNQPQHF
TRBV7-2	.	few	TRBJ1-2	TGTGCCAGCAGCCCAGGGTTTTCTGGCTACACCTTC	CASSPGFSGYTF
TRBV19	TRBD1	.	TRBJ1-3	TGTGCCAGTAGTATGAACAGGGACAGCTCTGGAAACACCATATATTTT	CASSMNRDSSGNTIYF
TRBV6-5	TRBD1	.	TRBJ1-1	TGTGCCAGCAGTTATTCCGGGACAGACGCTTTCTTT	CASSYSGTDAFF
TRBV3-1/TRBV3-2	TRBD2	.	TRBJ2-2	TGTGCCAGCAGCCATGGACTAGCCCCCGGGGAGCTGTTTTTT	CASSHGLAPGELFF
TRBV20-1	.	.	TRBJ2-1	TGCAGTGCTAGTGGGCGACTAGGAACAAAAGGGAATGAGCAGTTCTTC	CSASGRLGTKGNEQFF
TRBV12-3/TRBV12-4	TRBD1	once	TRBJ1-6	TGTGCCAGCACGGGACAGGGTAATTCACCCCTCCACTTT	CASTGQGNSPLHF